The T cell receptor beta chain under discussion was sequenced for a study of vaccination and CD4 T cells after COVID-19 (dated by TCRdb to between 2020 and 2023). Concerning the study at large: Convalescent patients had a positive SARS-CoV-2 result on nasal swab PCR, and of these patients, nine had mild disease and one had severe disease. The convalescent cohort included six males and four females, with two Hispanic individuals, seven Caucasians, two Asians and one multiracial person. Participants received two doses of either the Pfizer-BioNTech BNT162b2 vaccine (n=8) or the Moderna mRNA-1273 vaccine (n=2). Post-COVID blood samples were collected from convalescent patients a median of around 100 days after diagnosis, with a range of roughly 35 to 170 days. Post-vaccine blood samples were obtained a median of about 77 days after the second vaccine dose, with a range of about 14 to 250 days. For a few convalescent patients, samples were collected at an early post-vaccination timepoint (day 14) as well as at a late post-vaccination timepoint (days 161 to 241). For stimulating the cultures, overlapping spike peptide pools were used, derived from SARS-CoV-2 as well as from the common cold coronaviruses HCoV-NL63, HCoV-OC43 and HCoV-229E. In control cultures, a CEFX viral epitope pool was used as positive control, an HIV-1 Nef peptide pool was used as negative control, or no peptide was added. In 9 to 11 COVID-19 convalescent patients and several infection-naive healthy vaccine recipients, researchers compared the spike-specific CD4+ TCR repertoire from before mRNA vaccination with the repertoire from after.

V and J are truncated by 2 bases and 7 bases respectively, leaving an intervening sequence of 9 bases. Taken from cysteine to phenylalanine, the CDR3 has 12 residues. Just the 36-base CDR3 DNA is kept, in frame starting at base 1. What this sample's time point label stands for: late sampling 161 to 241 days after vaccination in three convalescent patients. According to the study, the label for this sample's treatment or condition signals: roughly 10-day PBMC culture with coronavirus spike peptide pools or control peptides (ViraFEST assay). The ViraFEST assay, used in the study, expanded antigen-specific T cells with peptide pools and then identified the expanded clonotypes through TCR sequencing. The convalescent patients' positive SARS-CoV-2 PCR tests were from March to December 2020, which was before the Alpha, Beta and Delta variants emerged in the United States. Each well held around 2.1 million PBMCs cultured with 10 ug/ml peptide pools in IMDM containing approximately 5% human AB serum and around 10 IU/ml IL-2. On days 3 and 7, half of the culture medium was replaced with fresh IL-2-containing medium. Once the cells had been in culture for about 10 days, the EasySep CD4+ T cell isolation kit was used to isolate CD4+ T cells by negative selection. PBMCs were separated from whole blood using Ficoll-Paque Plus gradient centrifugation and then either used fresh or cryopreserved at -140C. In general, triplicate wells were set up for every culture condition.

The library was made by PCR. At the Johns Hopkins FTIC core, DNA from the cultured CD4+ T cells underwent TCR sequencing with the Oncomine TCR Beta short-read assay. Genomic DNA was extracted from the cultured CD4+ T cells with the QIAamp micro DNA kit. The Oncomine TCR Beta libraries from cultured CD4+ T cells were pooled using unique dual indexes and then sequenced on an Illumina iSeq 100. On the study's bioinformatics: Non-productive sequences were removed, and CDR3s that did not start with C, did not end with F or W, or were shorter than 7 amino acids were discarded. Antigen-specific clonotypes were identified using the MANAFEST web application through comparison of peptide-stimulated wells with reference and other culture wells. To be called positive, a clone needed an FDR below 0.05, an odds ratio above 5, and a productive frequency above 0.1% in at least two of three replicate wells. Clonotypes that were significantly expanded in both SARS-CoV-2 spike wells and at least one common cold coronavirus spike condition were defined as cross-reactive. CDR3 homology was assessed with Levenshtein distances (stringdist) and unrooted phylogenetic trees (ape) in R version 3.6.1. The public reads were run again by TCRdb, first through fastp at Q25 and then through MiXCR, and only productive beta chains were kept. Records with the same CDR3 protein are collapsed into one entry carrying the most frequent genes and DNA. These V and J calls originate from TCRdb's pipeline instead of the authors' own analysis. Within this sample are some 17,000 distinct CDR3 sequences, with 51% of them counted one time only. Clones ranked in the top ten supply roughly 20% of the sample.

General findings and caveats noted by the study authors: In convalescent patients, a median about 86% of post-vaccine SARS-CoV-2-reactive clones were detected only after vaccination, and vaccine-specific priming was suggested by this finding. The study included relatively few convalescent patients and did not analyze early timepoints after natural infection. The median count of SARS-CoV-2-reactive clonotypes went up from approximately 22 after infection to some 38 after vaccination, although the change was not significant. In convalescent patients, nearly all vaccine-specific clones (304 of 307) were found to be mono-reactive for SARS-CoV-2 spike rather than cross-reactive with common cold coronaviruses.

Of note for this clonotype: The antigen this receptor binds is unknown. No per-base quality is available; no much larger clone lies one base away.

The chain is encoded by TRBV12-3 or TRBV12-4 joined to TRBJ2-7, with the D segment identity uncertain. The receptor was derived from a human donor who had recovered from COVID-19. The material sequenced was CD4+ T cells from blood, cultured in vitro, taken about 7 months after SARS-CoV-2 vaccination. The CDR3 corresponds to CASSLRGVEQYF. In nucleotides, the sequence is TGTGCCAGCAGTTTACGTGGGGTTGAGCAGTACTTC.